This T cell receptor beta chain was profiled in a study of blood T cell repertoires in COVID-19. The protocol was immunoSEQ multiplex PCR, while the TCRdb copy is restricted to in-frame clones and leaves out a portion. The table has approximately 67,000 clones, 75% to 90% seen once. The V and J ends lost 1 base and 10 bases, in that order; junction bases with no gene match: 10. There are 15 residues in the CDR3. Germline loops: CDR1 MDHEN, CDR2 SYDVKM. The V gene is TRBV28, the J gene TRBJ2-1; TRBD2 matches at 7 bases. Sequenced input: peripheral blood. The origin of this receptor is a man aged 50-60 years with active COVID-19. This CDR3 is CASSLFGLDGREQFF. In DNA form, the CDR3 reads TGTGCCAGCAGTTTATTCGGACTAGATGGCCGCGAGCAGTTCTTC. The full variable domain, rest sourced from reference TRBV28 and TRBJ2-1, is DVKVTQSSRYLVKRTGEKVFLECVQDMDHENMFWYRQDPGLGLRLIYFSYDVKMKEKGDIPEGYSVSREKKERFSLILESASTNQTSMYLCASSLFGLDGREQFFGPGTRLTVL.